This is a list of T cell receptor beta chains from one sample in a study of blood T cell repertoires in COVID-19. Method: immunoSEQ multiplex PCR; TCRdb's copy keeps in-frame clones and lacks some. The sample yields about 180,000 clones, 84% seen once. Source material: peripheral blood. Receptors were obtained from a young man with active or convalescent COVID-19. CDR3s include the opening cysteine and the closing phenylalanine or tryptophan. A D gene is named only where the DNA matches it firmly. The size entry is marked missing in some rows and otherwise reads once, few, many or a size class.

len	d_gene	abundance	v_gene	j_gene	CDR3nt	CDR3aa
14	TRBD2	few	TRBV27	TRBJ2-4	TGTGCCAGCAGTTCCCGCGGGGGGCGGGACATTCAGTACTTC	CASSSRGGRDIQYF
21	NA	NA	TRBV9	TRBJ1-4	TGTGCCAGCAGCGTAGAGCCATCCGCAGGGTTTTCCCAGCCAGCTAATGAAAAACTGTTTTTT	CASSVEPSAGFSQPANEKLFF
15	NA	NA	TRBV5-6	TRBJ1-3	TGTGCCAGCAGCCCCCGTTCCTACTCTGGAAACACCATATATTTT	CASSPRSYSGNTIYF
14	TRBD2	NA	TRBV5-1	TRBJ2-5	TGCGCCAGCAGCCCTATAGCGGGAGAGGAGACCCAGTACTTC	CASSPIAGEETQYF
16	NA	NA	TRBV4-2	TRBJ1-1	TGTGCCAGCAGCCAAGATTTGCACAGAAAAAACACTGAAGCTTTCTTT	CASSQDLHRKNTEAFF
13	NA	NA	TRBV6-6	TRBJ1-2	TGTGCCAGCAGCCGAACAGTAAACTATGGCTACACCTTC	CASSRTVNYGYTF
14	TRBD1	NA	TRBV19	TRBJ1-2	TGTGCCAGCGGACAGGCGGGAAACTACTATGGCTACACCTTC	CASGQAGNYYGYTF
11	NA	NA	TRBV5-4	TRBJ2-3	TGTGCCAGCAGTTCAGTAGATACGCAGTATTTT	CASSSVDTQYF
14	NA	NA	TRBV5-1	TRBJ1-4	TGCGCCAGCAGCTTGGTACAGGGTAATGAAAAACTGTTTTTT	CASSLVQGNEKLFF
17	TRBD1	NA	TRBV11-2	TRBJ1-3	TGTGCCAGCAGAACGTGGACCGGGACAGGGTCTGGAAACACCATATATTTT	CASRTWTGTGSGNTIYF
14	NA	NA	TRBV19	TRBJ1-1	TGTGCCAGTAGTCCCCTCAGGGGGAACACTGAAGCTTTCTTT	CASSPLRGNTEAFF
21	TRBD1	NA	TRBV18	TRBJ2-2	TGTGCCAGCTCACCACCGAATATAGGACAGGGGGCGCATTCGAACACCGGGGAGCTGTTTTTT	CASSPPNIGQGAHSNTGELFF
18	NA	NA	TRBV3-1/TRBV3-2	TRBJ1-6	TGTGCCAGCAGCCAAGATGGCGTCGGGGTCTCCTATAATTCACCCCTCCACTTT	CASSQDGVGVSYNSPLHF
14	TRBD2	NA	TRBV9	TRBJ2-5	TGTGCCAGCAGCCTGGGGGGGGAACCCACGCCCCAGTACTTC	CASSLGGEPTPQYF
16	NA	once	TRBV18	TRBJ2-3	TGTGCCAGCTCACCCATGGGAGAGATGAGTACAGATACGCAGTATTTT	CASSPMGEMSTDTQYF
12	NA	NA	TRBV19	TRBJ1-2	TGTGCCAGTAGCCCAGGCTACTATGGCTACACCTTC	CASSPGYYGYTF
13	NA	NA	TRBV12-3/TRBV12-4	TRBJ1-5	TGTGCCAGCAGTTTCGGTAGCAATCAGCCCCAGCATTTT	CASSFGSNQPQHF
15	TRBD1	NA	TRBV11-2	TRBJ2-7	TGTGCCAGCAGCCCCGGACAGGGGGGCTCCTACGAGCAGTACTTC	CASSPGQGGSYEQYF
13	NA	NA	TRBV19	TRBJ1-3	TGTGCCAGTAGTACAGGCTCTGGAAACACCATATATTTT	CASSTGSGNTIYF
15	TRBD1	NA	TRBV5-5	TRBJ2-1	TGTGCCAGCAGCTCCGGGACAGGGGGCTACAATGAGCAGTTCTTC	CASSSGTGGYNEQFF
13	NA	NA	TRBV5-8	TRBJ1-2	TGTGCCAGCAGCTCCAGGGCATACTATGGCTACACCTTC	CASSSRAYYGYTF
13	NA	NA	TRBV7-9	TRBJ2-5	TGTGCCAGCGACGGGACAAGCCAAGAGACCCAGTACTTC	CASDGTSQETQYF